One and the same sample provided the 25 T cell receptor beta chains below, sequenced in a study of spatial heterogeneity in lung cancer. Whole-study results and caveats: One measure, the expanded intratumoral alpha and beta TCR count, tracked tumor mutation counts.

What these receptors recognize is not known. TCRdb passed the 5' RACE reads through MiXCR, listing each CDR3 protein once. The data contain about 8,400 distinct CDR3 sequences, around 8% of them singletons. The time point is: sample taken at primary tumor resection. Sequences were derived from lung tumor tissue, sampled at surgery. All receptors come from a male donor with early-stage non-small cell lung cancer.

Concerning this clonotype itself: This beta chain represents an off-target read in a library built for alpha chains; its size is of limited meaning. The J gene is TRBJ2-7, the V gene TRBV4-1; 8 nucleotides agree with TRBD1. Unmatched junction bases numbered 9, after V lost 1 base and J lost 4 bases. CDR1 and CDR2 from the germline V gene are MGHRA and YSYEKL. CDR3 length equals 16 residues. This CDR3 reads CASSQGPGQAVYEQYF. CDR3 DNA sequence: TGCGCCAGCAGCCAAGGCCCGGGACAGGCTGTATACGAGCAGTACTTC.

About this clonotype itself: This beta chain was picked up by a library intended for alpha chains and is off target, so its count carries little meaning. The chain is built from TRBV5-1 and TRBJ2-3, with D perhaps TRBD1 or TRBD2 (5 bases each). Germline V lookup: CDR1 SGHRS, CDR2 YFSETQ. Trimming cost V 3 bases and J 5 bases, with 22 bases left between them. The CDR3 runs 17 residues. The CDR3 reads CASSWSLGGQRGDTQYF. DNA for the CDR3: TGCGCCAGCAGCTGGTCCTTGGGCGGGCAGAGGGGAGATACGCAGTATTTT.

This clonotype has just a few counts. Found in a library prepared for alpha chains, this beta chain is an off-target read, and its abundance has little meaning. This chain links TRBV10-3 with TRBJ2-1, with a possible D match to TRBD2 (5 bases). Looked up from germline, CDR1 is ENHRY and CDR2 is SYGVKD. The CDR3 consists of 14 residues. V was trimmed by 4 bases and J by 9 bases, leaving 16 bases between them. The CDR3 bases are TGTGCCATCAGTGGATCGACCGGCAGCGGTGAGCAGTTCTTC. As protein: CAISGSTGSGEQFF.

By its share, this clonotype is medium-sized (0.01 to 0.1%). In a library made to pick up alpha chains, this beta chain is a stray read with a size that means little. This rearrangement joins TRBV6-1 to TRBJ1-1, with a possible D match to TRBD1 (6 bases). CDR1 MNHNS and CDR2 SASEGT come from the germline V gene. The CDR3 is 15 amino acids. Deletions cut 4 bases from V and 1 base from J, with 13 bases between. The DNA for the CDR3 is TGTGCCAGCAGTGTCAACAGGGCTCGGAACACTGAAGCTTTCTTT. Translation gives CASSVNRARNTEAFF.

This clonotype was recorded at least ten times. This beta chain was picked up by a library intended for alpha chains and is off target, so its count carries little meaning. This chain connects TRBV29-1 to TRBJ2-1; TRBD2 aligns across 14 bases. CDR3 length equals 15 residues. Trimming removed 6 bases from V and 9 bases from J; junction bases left unmatched: 10. The V gene's germline CDR1 is SQVTM and CDR2 ANQGSEA. The CDR3 nucleotides are TGCAGCGTCGGGACTAGCGGGAGTCGGAGGGCTGAGCAGTTCTTC. Its translation: CSVGTSGSRRAEQFF.

This clonotype was recorded at least ten times. This beta chain represents an off-target read in a library built for alpha chains; its size is of limited meaning. This sequence joins TRBV14 and TRBJ1-1; D possibly corresponds to TRBD1 (5 bases). The germline CDR1 and CDR2 sequences are SGHDN and FVKESK. This CDR3 has 15 amino acids. The V and J ends lost 4 bases and 2 bases respectively, with 14 bases between them. The CDR3 spells CASSPRRGPNTEAFF. As DNA, the CDR3 is TGTGCCAGCAGCCCGAGGCGGGGACCCAACACTGAAGCTTTCTTT.

Comments on this clonotype: This beta chain represents an off-target read in a library built for alpha chains; its size is of limited meaning. V gene TRBV12-3 or TRBV12-4 combines with J gene TRBJ2-2; a weak D match, TRBD2 (6 bases). This CDR3 is built from 14 residues. Trimming cost V 1 base and J 7 bases, with 10 bases left between them. The CDR3 here is CASSLVGGIGELFF. The CDR3 DNA reads as TGTGCCAGCAGTTTAGTCGGGGGTATCGGGGAGCTGTTTTTT.

This clonotype is categorized as medium-sized. The library was built for alpha chains, so this beta chain is an off-target read and its size means little. The chain employs TRBV20-1 and TRBJ2-2; 10 nucleotides line up with TRBD2. V dropped 5 bases and J dropped 5; count of bases not matched to a gene: 8. CDR1 and CDR2 from the germline V gene are DFQATT and SNEGSKA (reference sequence). The CDR3 is 15 amino acids. CDR3 protein: CSASAGTSDTGELFF. In DNA form, the CDR3 reads TGCAGTGCTTCTGCCGGGACTAGCGATACCGGGGAGCTGTTTTTT.

By share, this clonotype counts as medium-sized. The size of this beta chain means little, since it is a stray read in a library made for alpha chains. The chain recombines TRBV5-4 with TRBJ1-4; 9 bases line up with TRBD1. The trim removed 4 bases at V and 6 bases at J, leaving 7 bases unmatched. Germline V gene sequence: CDR1 SGHNT, CDR2 YYREEE (reference sequence). The CDR3 runs to 15 residues. The CDR3 spells CASSTETGGYEKLFF. DNA of the CDR3: TGTGCCAGCAGCACCGAAACAGGGGGCTATGAAAAACTGTTTTTT.

By frequency in the sample, this clonotype is medium-sized. The size of this beta chain means little, since it is a stray read in a library made for alpha chains. The gene calls are TRBV7-2 and TRBJ2-1, with TRBD2 identical over 13 bases. V was clipped by 4 bases and J by 6 bases; unmatched bases: 3. This CDR3 spans 15 amino acids. Germline V gene lookup returns CDR1 SGHTA and CDR2 FQGNSA. The CDR3 spells CASSWTSGSVNEQFF. CDR3 sequence (DNA): TGTGCCAGCAGCTGGACTAGCGGGAGTGTCAATGAGCAGTTCTTC.

This clonotype appeared a few times. As an off-target read in a library built for alpha chains, this beta chain has a frequency of little significance. The chain combines TRBV5-6 with TRBJ2-2; tentative D call: TRBD2 (5 bases). The germline V gene has CDR1 SGHDT and CDR2 YYEEEE. The CDR3 contains 16 residues. V lost 1 base to trimming and J lost 1 base, with 11 bases between them. DNA for the CDR3: TGTGCCAGCAGCTTGAAGCGGAATGTGAACACCGGGGAGCTGTTTTTT. Its protein is CASSLKRNVNTGELFF.

This clonotype was found many times. The library was prepared for alpha chains; this beta chain is a stray read, so its frequency means little. This chain connects TRBV6-5 to TRBJ1-1; no firm D call. The length of the CDR3 is 15 residues. The V end was cut by 0 bases, the J end by 2 bases, with 10 bases between. Germline V CDR1 and CDR2: MNHEY, SVGAGI. The CDR3 DNA reads TGTGCCAGCAGTTACTCTGTGGGGAGAAACACTGAAGCTTTCTTT. This gives the protein CASSYSVGRNTEAFF.

This clonotype was seen ten or more times. This beta chain appears as a stray read in a library generated for alpha chains; its size is not informative. The chain combines TRBV24-1 with TRBJ2-5; no reliable D call. Germline V CDR1 and CDR2: KGHDR, SFDVKD. The CDR3 runs 14 residues. The ends were cut back, 0 bases at V and 4 bases at J, with 8 bases in the middle. The CDR3 spells CATSDLRLGETQYF. DNA for the CDR3: TGTGCCACCAGTGATTTGAGGCTCGGAGAGACCCAGTACTTC.

In its sample, this clonotype is medium-sized (0.01 to 0.1%). The size of this beta chain means little, since it is a stray read in a library made for alpha chains. This chain connects TRBV11-3 to TRBJ2-1; D is ambiguous. Between the trimmed V and J ends, which lost 0 bases and 0 bases, there was a span of 15 bases. Germline V gene sequence: CDR1 SGHNT, CDR2 YENEEA. The CDR3 consists of 18 residues. The CDR3 DNA reads as TGTGCCAGCAGCTTAGATATCGGTGGCATCAGCTCCTACAATGAGCAGTTCTTC. It yields the protein CASSLDIGGISSYNEQFF.

In this sample, this clonotype turned up many times. The library was prepared for alpha chains; this beta chain is a stray read, so its frequency means little. This sequence joins TRBV12-3 or TRBV12-4 and TRBJ1-2, with a tentative D call TRBD1 (6 bases). The V gene lost 0 bases and the J gene lost 5 bases, with 10 bases spanning the gap. The CDR3 sequence is 14 residues long. Here the CDR3 DNA reads TGTGCCAGCAGTTTAGCGAACAGGGATTATGGCTACACCTTC. It specifies CASSLANRDYGYTF.

The sample holds many counts of this clonotype. The library was designed around alpha chains, so this beta chain is a stray read whose abundance carries little weight. The V and J genes are TRBV5-1 and TRBJ2-3; 11 bases map to TRBD2. V shed 3 bases, J shed 5 bases, and the junction held 2 bases outside the gene matches. Germline-derived CDR1 and CDR2 are SGHRS and YFSETQ. The CDR3 runs 14 residues. DNA of the CDR3: TGCGCCAGCAGCTCCGGACTAGCGGGAGATACGCAGTATTTT. Its protein is CASSSGLAGDTQYF.

This clonotype is medium-sized. As an off-target read in a library built for alpha chains, this beta chain has a frequency of little significance. The chain recombines TRBV28 with TRBJ2-7; D may be TRBD1 (5 bases). This CDR3 spans 11 amino acids. Trimming took off 6 bases at V and 3 bases at J, with 6 bases between the two ends. The V gene's germline CDR1 is MDHEN and CDR2 SYDVKM. CDR3 residues: CASRDIYEQYF. CDR3 coding DNA: TGTGCCAGCAGGGACATCTACGAGCAGTACTTC.

This clonotype was seen repeatedly, ten times or more. As an off-target read in a library built for alpha chains, this beta chain has a frequency of little significance. The gene calls are TRBV20-1 and TRBJ1-2; unclear D gene. The CDR3 spans 14 residues. Looked up from germline, CDR1 is DFQATT and CDR2 is SNEGSKA (reference sequence). V was pared by 5 bases and J by 4 bases, with 17 bases between. The CDR3 DNA follows: TGCAGTGCTGAAAAGGAGGATGTTTTCTATGGCTACACCTTC. This gives the protein CSAEKEDVFYGYTF.

This clonotype was detected many times. A library made for alpha chains picked up this beta chain off target, so its size means little. The V gene is TRBV6-2 or TRBV6-3, the J gene TRBJ2-1; TRBD2 matches 9 bases. This CDR3 is built from 17 residues. Germline assignment: CDR1 MNHEY and CDR2 SVGEGT. V lost 8 bases, J lost 3 bases, and 14 bases stayed unmatched. The chain's CDR3 is CASGRRGAGGGYNEQFF. Written as DNA, the CDR3 is TGTGCCAGCGGACGGAGAGGAGCGGGAGGTGGCTACAATGAGCAGTTCTTC.

This clonotype is deemed medium-sized (0.01 to 0.1%). This beta chain slipped into a library made for alpha chains as a stray read, so its size is not meaningful. The chain is built from TRBV28 and TRBJ2-3; no reliable D call. The germline V and J ends were trimmed by 2 bases and 6 bases, with 9 bases remaining between them. CDR3 size: 13 residues. Germline CDR1 and CDR2: MDHEN and SYDVKM. The CDR3 sequence is CASSLNFRDTQYF. DNA for the CDR3: TGTGCCAGCAGTTTAAATTTCAGGGATACGCAGTATTTT.

Details on this clonotype: This beta chain was picked up by a library intended for alpha chains and is off target, so its count carries little meaning. The rearrangement links TRBV9 to TRBJ2-7; TRBD1 matches 9 bases. The germline V gene has CDR1 SGDLS and CDR2 YYNGEE. The ends lost 4 bases at V and 5 bases at J; junction bases unmatched: 10. The CDR3 runs 15 residues. In nucleotides, the CDR3 is TGTGCCAGCAGCACCACCGGGACAGGGTTGGACGAGCAGTACTTC. As protein: CASSTTGTGLDEQYF.

The sample holds many counts of this clonotype. Within a library made for alpha chains, this beta chain is off target, and its count is uninformative. V is TRBV5-4 and J is TRBJ2-1; TRBD2 agrees at 8 bases. With 4 bases clipped from V and 0 bases from J, the junction kept 3 bases outside the gene matches. Germline CDR1 is SGHNT and CDR2 is YYREEE (reference sequence). The CDR3 is 15 residues long. This CDR3 is CASSGGTSSYNEQFF. Here the CDR3 DNA reads TGTGCCAGCAGCGGGGGGACTAGCTCCTACAATGAGCAGTTCTTC. The whole variable domain, remainder taken from reference TRBV5-4 and TRBJ2-1, is ETGVTQSPTHLIKTRGQQVTLRCSSQSGHNTVSWYQQALGQGPQFIFQYYREEENGRGNFPPRFSGLQFPNYSSELNVNALELDDSALYLCASSGGTSSYNEQFFGPGTRLTVL.

This clonotype occurred many times. Because this beta chain is a stray read in a library intended to capture alpha chains, its abundance should not be given much weight. The J gene is TRBJ2-4, the V gene TRBV4-1; the D is unclear. In germline, CDR1 is MGHRA, CDR2 YSYEKL. The CDR3 loop spans 13 amino acids. The V end lost 3 bases, the J end lost 7 bases, and 10 bases lay between the germline ends. The CDR3 nucleotides read TGCGCCAGCAGCCAGACCGGGCCGAACATTCAGTACTTC. Its translation is CASSQTGPNIQYF.

This clonotype was detected many times. Because the library targeted alpha chains, this beta chain is an off-target read whose size means little. The V gene is TRBV12-3 or TRBV12-4, the J gene TRBJ2-2, with TRBD2 matching 9 bases. With V trimmed by 5 bases and J by 8 bases, 12 bases remained unmatched. CDR3 length equals 16 residues. This CDR3 reads CASSPGTSLSAGELFF. In DNA, the CDR3 is TGTGCCAGCAGTCCCGGGACTAGCCTCTCGGCGGGGGAGCTGTTTTTT.

In its sample, this clonotype is medium-sized. This beta chain turned up in a library designed for alpha chains; as an off-target read, its abundance says little. The chain carries TRBV20-1 and TRBJ2-3, with TRBD2 identical over 10 bases. Unmatched junction bases numbered 5, after V lost 6 bases and J lost 2 bases. This CDR3 contains 14 residues. Germline V lookup: CDR1 DFQATT, CDR2 SNEGSKA (reference sequence). CDR3 sequence: CSAPTSGATDTQYF. The DNA of the CDR3 is TGCAGTGCCCCCACTAGCGGGGCCACAGATACGCAGTATTTT.